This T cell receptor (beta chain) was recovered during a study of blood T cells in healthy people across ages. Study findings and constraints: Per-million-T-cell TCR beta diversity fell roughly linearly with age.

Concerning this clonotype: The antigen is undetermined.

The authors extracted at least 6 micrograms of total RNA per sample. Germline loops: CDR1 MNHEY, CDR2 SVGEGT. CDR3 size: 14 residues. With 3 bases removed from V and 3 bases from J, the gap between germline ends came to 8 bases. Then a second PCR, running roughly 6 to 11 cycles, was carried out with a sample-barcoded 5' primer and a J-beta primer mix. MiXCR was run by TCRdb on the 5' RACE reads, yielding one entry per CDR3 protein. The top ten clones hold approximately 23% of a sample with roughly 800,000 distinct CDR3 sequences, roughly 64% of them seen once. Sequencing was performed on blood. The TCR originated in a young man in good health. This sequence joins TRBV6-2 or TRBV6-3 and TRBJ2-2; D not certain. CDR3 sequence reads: CASSYRRYTGELFF. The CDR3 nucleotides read TGTGCCAGCAGTTATAGGAGATACACCGGGGAGCTGTTTTTT.